One and the same sample provided the 6 T cell receptor beta chains below, sequenced in a study of blood T cell repertoires in COVID-19. The assay was immunoSEQ multiplex PCR, and TCRdb's table has in-frame clones only and misses some. Altogether some 74,000 clones are present, approximately 91% being singletons, with the ten largest covering approximately 31%. The sample was peripheral blood. The receptor set was obtained from a man aged 45 to 65 with acute or convalescent COVID-19.

This clone was observed a handful of times. The J gene is TRBJ1-1, the V gene TRBV6-5; D remains unclear. V dropped 5 bases and J dropped 5 bases, with 9 bases sitting between them. Per the germline V gene, CDR1 is MNHEY and CDR2 is SVGAGI. This CDR3 spans 12 amino acids. The DNA for the CDR3 is TGTGCCAGCAGTCAAACTCGGACTGAAGCTTTCTTT. It is translated as CASSQTRTEAFF.

This chain joins TRBV4-1 and TRBJ1-5; D possibly corresponds to TRBD1 (5 bases). Between the trimmed V and J ends, which lost 3 bases and 3 bases, there was a span of 12 bases. CDR1 and CDR2 from the germline V gene are MGHRA and YSYEKL. This CDR3 comprises 15 residues. The CDR3 DNA reads TGCGCCAGCAGCCAGCAGTGGGGCCACAATCAGCCCCAGCATTTT. Amino acid sequence: CASSQQWGHNQPQHF.

This rearrangement joins TRBV5-1 to TRBJ2-1, with 7 bases aligning to TRBD1. The CDR3 consists of 13 residues. CDR1 is SGHRS, CDR2 YFSETQ, per germline. V shed 4 bases, J shed 4 bases, and the junction held 2 bases outside the gene matches. The CDR3 spells CASSRQGYNEQFF. The CDR3 DNA reads as TGCGCCAGCAGCCGACAGGGTTACAATGAGCAGTTCTTC.

This chain joins TRBV27 and TRBJ1-6, with D uncertain. The V end was cut by 6 bases, the J end by 1 base, with 13 bases between. CDR1 and CDR2 from the germline V gene are MNHEY and SMNVEV (reference sequence). CDR3 length: 16 amino acids. The CDR3 region has the DNA TGTGCCAGCAGGCCAGCTGGGCTGTCCTATAATTCACCCCTCCACTTT. It specifies CASRPAGLSYNSPLHF.

The chain uses TRBV5-1 and TRBJ2-2; possibly TRBD1 for D (6 bases). The CDR3 has 14 residues. Between the trimmed V and J ends, which lost 7 bases and 2 bases, there was a span of 12 bases. Germline assignment: CDR1 SGHRS and CDR2 YFSETQ. CDR3 sequence: CASRTGTNTGELFF. The CDR3 nucleotides read TGCGCCAGCCGGACCGGGACAAACACCGGGGAGCTGTTTTTT.

The chain's CDR3 is CASSVVDGELFF. The CDR3 DNA is TGTGCCAGCAGCGTAGTAGACGGGGAGCTGTTTTTT. This chain uses TRBV9 with TRBJ2-2; D remains unclear. CDR3 length: 12 residues. CDR1 is SGDLS, CDR2 YYNGEE, per germline. With 0 bases removed from V and 7 bases from J, the gap between germline ends came to 4 bases.